A single sample gave rise to the 32 T cell receptor beta chains below, sequenced in a study of cytomegalovirus exposure and HLA in healthy donors. In the PCR, 60 Vbeta and 13 Jbeta primers were used. TCRdb's copy holds only in-frame clones and misses some; the assay was immunoSEQ multiplex PCR. Its listing shows about 190,000 clones. The sequencing sample was made of PBMCs. These receptors all stem from a woman younger than 45 in good health and CMV-seropositive.

The rearrangement uses TRBV5-4 and TRBJ2-5; 7 bases align to TRBD1. CDR3 length equals 15 residues. The germline V gene has CDR1 SGHNT and CDR2 YYREEE (reference sequence). V trimming: 4 bases; J trimming: 1 base; junction bases outside the gene matches: 7. The CDR3 sequence: CASSPPDRLQETQYF. In nucleotides, the CDR3 is TGTGCCAGCAGCCCCCCGGACAGGCTCCAAGAGACCCAGTACTTC.

The chain is built from TRBV19 and TRBJ2-3; possible D gene TRBD1, 6 bases. The V gene's germline CDR1 is LNHDA and CDR2 SQIVND (reference sequence). Trimming removed 4 bases at V and 2 bases at J, with 19 bases between. The CDR3 length is 17 residues. CDR3 coding DNA: TGTGCCAGTAGTAGGGTTGGACAGAATAGAGACACAGATACGCAGTATTTT. This encodes CASSRVGQNRDTDTQYF.

CDR3 nucleotide sequence: TGTGCTAGTGGGTACAGGGAGTGGGGGGCCAAAAACATTCAGTACTTC. It yields the protein CASGYREWGAKNIQYF. The rearrangement links TRBV12-5 to TRBJ2-4; TRBD1 is a possible D gene (6 bases). This CDR3 has 16 residues. Trimming took off 6 bases at V and 1 base at J, with 16 bases between the two ends. Germline lookup yields CDR1 LGHNT and CDR2 FRNRAP.

The chain combines TRBV5-8 with TRBJ1-2; D remains unclear. V lost 1 base, J lost 4 bases, and 14 bases lay in between. This CDR3 region has 15 residues. Germline values: CDR1 SGHTS, CDR2 YDEGEE. CDR3 in DNA: TGTGCCAGCAGCTTGCCGGATCGGGTTCTCTATGGCTACACCTTC. As protein: CASSLPDRVLYGYTF.

The rearrangement uses TRBV4-1 and TRBJ1-1; D is unresolved. The germline gives CDR1 MGHRA, CDR2 YSYEKL. CDR3 size: 13 residues. V dropped 4 bases and J dropped 0 bases, with 6 bases sitting between them. The CDR3 loop reads CASSLTLNTEAFF. The CDR3 region has the DNA TGCGCCAGCAGCCTGACATTGAACACTGAAGCTTTCTTT.

This chain joins TRBV5-6 and TRBJ2-7; TRBD1 is a possible D gene (5 bases). Germline-derived CDR1 and CDR2 are SGHDT and YYEEEE. Trimming took off 1 base at V and 0 bases at J, with 8 bases between the two ends. The CDR3 has 14 amino acids. CDR3 nucleotide sequence: TGTGCCAGCAGCTTGCCAGGGCTCTCCTACGAGCAGTACTTC. It encodes CASSLPGLSYEQYF.

V usage is TRBV27 and J usage is TRBJ2-1; 16 bases agree with TRBD2. Germline V lookup: CDR1 MNHEY, CDR2 SMNVEV (reference sequence). V gave up 5 bases and J gave up 5 bases; unmatched junction bases: 9. There are 18 residues in the CDR3. The CDR3 nucleotides read TGTGCCAGCAGTCCCGGGACTAGCGGGGGGGCCGTCCACAATGAGCAGTTCTTC. Translated, it gives CASSPGTSGGAVHNEQFF.

The rearrangement uses TRBV6-5 and TRBJ1-2; TRBD1 might be the D (5 bases). The CDR3 spans 15 residues. In germline, CDR1 is MNHEY, CDR2 SVGAGI. The V end lost 2 bases, the J end lost 4 bases, and 14 bases lay between the germline ends. In DNA form, the CDR3 reads TGTGCCAGCAGTTACGACAGTTCAGCGAGCTATGGCTACACCTTC. Translation gives CASSYDSSASYGYTF.

V is TRBV11-2 and J is TRBJ1-1; maybe TRBD1 (6 bases). From germline, CDR1 is SGHAT and CDR2 FQNNGV. The CDR3 length is 16 residues. Trimming shortened V by 2 bases and J by 1 base, and 14 bases separated the two germline ends. CDR3 loop: CASSLSNRAGNTEAFF. The DNA for the CDR3 is TGTGCCAGCAGCTTAAGTAACAGGGCTGGGAACACTGAAGCTTTCTTT.

This chain links TRBV2 with TRBJ2-5; D might be TRBD2 (5 bases). CDR3 length: 13 residues. V lost 7 bases and J lost 5, with 14 bases in between. CDR1 is SNHLY, CDR2 FYNNEI, per germline. The CDR3 reads CASIQAAEETQYF. In DNA, the CDR3 is TGTGCCAGCATCCAAGCGGCCGAGGAGACCCAGTACTTC.

V and J are TRBV4-3 and TRBJ1-5, with D unresolved. CDR1 LGHNA and CDR2 YSLEER come from the germline V gene. V lost 2 bases to trimming and J lost 10 bases, with 12 bases between them. The CDR3 covers 13 residues. The DNA of the CDR3 is TGCGCCAGCAGCCAAACAGCCGCAGCACCCCAGCATTTT. Its translation: CASSQTAAAPQHF.

The V and J genes are TRBV7-9 and TRBJ1-4; possible D gene TRBD1, 6 bases. The CDR3 has 18 amino acids. Germline-derived CDR1 and CDR2 are SEHNR and FQNEAQ (reference sequence). Trimming shortened V by 5 bases and J by 5 bases, and 24 bases separated the two germline ends. CDR3 residues: CASSARGPGGRMNEKLFF. DNA for the CDR3: TGTGCCAGCAGCGCCCGGGGACCGGGGGGCCGGATGAATGAAAAACTGTTTTTT.

The CDR3 DNA reads TGTGCCAGCAGTTACGGACACGCCTCTGGAAACACCATATATTTT. Its translation: CASSYGHASGNTIYF. This sequence joins TRBV6-5 and TRBJ1-3, with a weak D call TRBD1 (5 bases). The V end was cut by 2 bases, the J end by 0 bases, with 8 bases between. The CDR3 is 15 residues long. Germline V CDR1 and CDR2: MNHEY, SVGAGI.

The CDR3: CASSEAVDYGYTF. The CDR3 bases are TGTGCCAGCAGCGAGGCGGTGGACTATGGCTACACCTTC. The chain has TRBV9 and TRBJ1-2, with unresolved D. Trimming pared 3 bases from V and 3 bases from J, leaving 9 bases between. CDR1 is SGDLS, CDR2 YYNGEE, per germline. The CDR3 has 13 amino acids.

This chain joins TRBV7-2 and TRBJ2-2; unclear D gene. Germline V gene data show CDR1 as SGHTA and CDR2 as FQGNSA. The CDR3 spans 17 residues. The V and J ends lost 0 bases and 3 bases respectively, with 14 bases between them. The CDR3 sequence is CASSLAIGQQYTGELFF. The CDR3 coding sequence is TGTGCCAGCAGCTTAGCTATTGGGCAGCAATACACCGGGGAGCTGTTTTTT.

The chain employs TRBV9 and TRBJ2-7; 10 bases agree with TRBD2. Germline trimming cut 1 base from V and 2 bases from J; bases unmatched to any gene: 0. This CDR3 has 14 residues. In germline, CDR1 is SGDLS, CDR2 YYNGEE. CDR3 sequence: CASSVTSGAYEQYF. CDR3 DNA sequence: TGTGCCAGCAGCGTAACTAGCGGGGCCTACGAGCAGTACTTC.

This chain links TRBV10-2 with TRBJ2-1; 7 bases match TRBD2. Germline CDR1 is WSHSY and CDR2 is SAAADI. CDR3 length: 15 residues. V was clipped by 9 bases and J by 0 bases; unmatched bases: 8. The CDR3 DNA sequence: TGCGCCAGTCATAACGGGAGGAGCTCCTACAATGAGCAGTTCTTC. It is translated as CASHNGRSSYNEQFF.

The CDR3 region is CASSPLNELAAPYEQYF. The CDR3 DNA sequence: TGCGCCAGCAGCCCTCTGAATGAACTAGCGGCCCCCTACGAGCAGTACTTC. The rearrangement uses TRBV4-1 and TRBJ2-7; 8 bases are a match to TRBD2. Germline CDR1 MGHRA, CDR2 YSYEKL. The CDR3 runs 17 residues. V shed 4 bases and J 2 bases; nucleotides not matched to a gene: 13.

This chain links TRBV5-1 with TRBJ2-7; 7 nucleotides match TRBD1. This CDR3 is built from 16 residues. CDR1 SGHRS and CDR2 YFSETQ come from the germline V gene. The J segment lost 0 bases and the V segment lost 0 bases, leaving 6 bases of the junction unmatched. CDR3 in DNA: TGCGCCAGCAGCTTGGAGCGGACAGGTTACTCCTACGAGCAGTACTTC. It is translated as CASSLERTGYSYEQYF.

This chain connects TRBV27 to TRBJ2-1; the match to TRBD2 covers 12 bases. The CDR3 length is 17 residues. Germline loops: CDR1 MNHEY, CDR2 SMNVEV (reference sequence). The ends lost 6 bases at V and 0 bases at J; junction bases unmatched: 6. CDR3 coding DNA: TGTGCCAGCAGGAGCGGACTAGCGGGGAGCTCCTACAATGAGCAGTTCTTC. The encoded protein is CASRSGLAGSSYNEQFF.

The chain links TRBV5-1 to TRBJ1-2, with D tentatively TRBD1 (5 bases). The CDR3 has 15 residues. The V gene lost 0 bases and the J gene lost 2 bases, with 11 bases spanning the gap. CDR1 is SGHRS, CDR2 YFSETQ, per germline. The CDR3 DNA sequence: TGCGCCAGCAGCTTGGATCCAGGGTCGAACTATGGCTACACCTTC. It translates to CASSLDPGSNYGYTF.

V usage is TRBV29-1 and J usage is TRBJ1-1; 8 bases align to TRBD1. CDR3 length: 13 residues. V was pared by 7 bases and J by 1 base, with 5 bases of the junction left unmatched. CDR1 is SQVTM, CDR2 ANQGSEA, per germline. CDR3 sequence reads: CSARQGSNTEAFF. The DNA of the CDR3 is TGCAGCGCCAGACAGGGGTCGAACACTGAAGCTTTCTTT.

This chain joins TRBV25-1 and TRBJ2-1; a weak D match, TRBD2 (5 bases). The CDR3 runs 18 residues. Trimming removed 1 base from V and 4 bases from J, with 20 bases in between. The germline CDR1 and CDR2 sequences are MGHDK and SYGVNS. In nucleotides, the CDR3 is TGTGCCAGCAGTGAATCGAAGAGGGATGATGGCCCTTACAATGAGCAGTTCTTC. It yields the protein CASSESKRDDGPYNEQFF.

This sequence joins TRBV27 and TRBJ1-2; possible D gene TRBD1, 5 bases. CDR3 length: 15 amino acids. The ends were cut back, 5 bases at V and 3 bases at J, with 16 bases in the middle. Germline V gene sequence: CDR1 MNHEY, CDR2 SMNVEV (reference sequence). Here the CDR3 reads CASSPRGLLDYGYTF. CDR3 coding DNA: TGTGCCAGCAGTCCAAGGGGCCTATTAGACTATGGCTACACCTTC.

This sequence joins TRBV30 and TRBJ1-4; TRBD1 matches 8 bases. Per germline, CDR1 GTSNPN and CDR2 SVGIG (reference sequence). The CDR3 runs 13 residues. Trimming removed 4 bases from V and 13 bases from J; junction bases left unmatched: 11. The CDR3 region is CAWMSQSGTGLFF. The DNA of the CDR3 is TGTGCCTGGATGTCCCAATCCGGGACAGGACTGTTTTTT.

The CDR3 is CASSAGQGVTEAFF. The CDR3, as DNA: TGTGCCAGTAGTGCGGGACAGGGGGTAACTGAAGCTTTCTTT. J is TRBJ1-1 and V is TRBV19; TRBD1 aligns across 11 bases. Germline CDR1 reads LNHDA; CDR2 reads SQIVND (reference sequence). This CDR3 has 14 residues. J gave up 5 bases and V 5 bases, and 4 bases lay outside the gene matches. Full variable domain (remainder filled in from reference TRBV19 and TRBJ1-1): DGGITQSPKYLFRKEGQNVTLSCEQNLNHDAMYWYRQDPGQGLRLIYYSQIVNDFQKGDIAEGYSVSREKKESFPLTVTSAQKNPTAFYLCASSAGQGVTEAFFGQGTRLTVV.

CDR3 protein: CASSEINYEQYF. In nucleotides, the CDR3 is TGTGCCAGCAGTGAAATTAATTACGAGCAGTACTTC. The V and J genes are TRBV6-1 and TRBJ2-7; no firm D call. The CDR3 is made up of 12 amino acids. Trimming pared 2 bases from V and 4 bases from J, leaving 6 bases between. Germline CDR1 and CDR2: MNHNS and SASEGT.

The rearrangement uses TRBV7-6 and TRBJ2-1, with TRBD2 matching over 10 bases. The CDR3 length is 15 residues. The ends lost 5 bases at V and 3 bases at J; junction bases unmatched: 4. Germline CDR1 reads SGHVS; CDR2 reads FNYEAQ. In DNA, the CDR3 is TGTGCCAGCAGCGTACTAGCGGGAAACTACAATGAGCAGTTCTTC. Translating gives CASSVLAGNYNEQFF.

This chain joins TRBV7-9 and TRBJ2-5, with 7 bases matching TRBD2. The CDR3 contains 13 residues. The junction had 5 bases not matched to a gene; V was cut back by 8 bases and J by 2 bases. Germline loops: CDR1 SEHNR, CDR2 FQNEAQ (reference sequence). The CDR3 DNA sequence: TGTGCCAGCTGTCGGGGAGGGCAAGAGACCCAGTACTTC. Protein sequence: CASCRGGQETQYF.

The chain combines TRBV6-5 with TRBJ1-2; D is ambiguous. This CDR3 comprises 15 residues. Trimming stripped 3 bases from V and 5 bases from J, with 16 bases between. The germline gives CDR1 MNHEY, CDR2 SVGAGI. Here the CDR3 reads CASSYEEVTEYGYTF. The DNA for the CDR3 is TGTGCCAGCAGTTATGAGGAGGTTACCGAATATGGCTACACCTTC.

V is TRBV7-2 and J is TRBJ1-2; 8 bases are shared with TRBD1. Germline loops: CDR1 SGHTA, CDR2 FQGNSA. The CDR3 loop spans 15 amino acids. The trim removed 4 bases at V and 2 bases at J, leaving 6 bases unmatched. Here the CDR3 DNA reads TGTGCCAGCAGCTACCGACAGGGGCGGAACTATGGCTACACCTTC. This gives the protein CASSYRQGRNYGYTF.

The rearrangement joins TRBV5-4 to TRBJ2-7, with 11 bases lining up with TRBD2. The CDR3 covers 15 residues. Losses at the gene ends were 4 bases for V and 7 bases for J; bases not matched to a gene: 10. Germline lookup yields CDR1 SGHNT and CDR2 YYREEE (reference sequence). DNA of the CDR3: TGTGCCAGCAGCCATTATAGCGGGAGGGCCGGGGAGCAGTACTTC. Its translation is CASSHYSGRAGEQYF.